The clone carrying this TCR beta chain appeared a few times. Its specificity is not known. This sample is drawn from a study of blood T cells in healthy people across ages. Study results and caveats: Possibly, changes in expanded clonotypes were confounded because donor CMV status was unknown.

A second 7 to 11 cycle PCR used barcoded and J-beta primers. Each cDNA molecule received a tag from a template-switch adaptor that had 12 random nucleotides. MiXCR was run by TCRdb on the 5' RACE reads, yielding one entry per CDR3 protein. The repertoire consists of approximately 1.5 million distinct CDR3 sequences, with around 35% occurring once and the leading ten covering about 11%. CDR3 length: 12 amino acids. The germline V and J ends were trimmed by 6 bases and 9 bases, with 15 bases remaining between them. Per the germline V gene, CDR1 is DFQATT and CDR2 is SNEGSKA (reference sequence). Peripheral blood samples of around 11 milliliters were drawn from each donor.

The sequence came from a woman in her twenties or thirties in good health. Source material: blood. The chain links TRBV20-1 to TRBJ2-1; tentatively, D is TRBD2 (5 bases). The CDR3 region is CSAPKSGGEQFF. CDR3 in DNA: TGCAGTGCCCCCAAGAGCGGCGGTGAGCAGTTCTTC.